These 28 T cell receptor beta chains originate from one sample sequenced in a study of graft-versus-host responses after intestinal transplantation. Sequencing was performed with immunoSEQ multiplex PCR; in TCRdb, only in-frame clones are kept and a portion is missing. The sample comprises around 50,000 clones, around 84% of which are singletons, and roughly 0.45% rests with the top ten. No antigen has been identified for these receptors. Sequences were derived from unstimulated CD4+ T cells sorted from spleen or lymph node cells, sampled before transplant. These receptors all stem from a human donor who was the organ donor for an intestinal transplant.

The V and J genes are TRBV6-5 and TRBJ1-4; D may be TRBD1 (6 bases). The CDR3 is made up of 13 amino acids. Germline V gene lookup returns CDR1 MNHEY and CDR2 SVGAGI. Trimming left V 5 bases short and J 4 bases short, with 8 bases between. The CDR3 reads CASSGQNNEKLFF. The CDR3 bases are TGTGCCAGCAGTGGACAGAATAATGAAAAACTGTTTTTT.

This clone has just one count. The chain combines TRBV5-1 with TRBJ2-7; no clear D. The V gene's germline CDR1 is SGHRS and CDR2 YFSETQ. The CDR3 is made up of 15 amino acids. V was shortened by 0 bases and J by 0 bases, with 10 bases between the two germline ends. CDR3 loop: CASSLEAANSYEQYF. As DNA, the CDR3 is TGCGCCAGCAGCTTGGAGGCAGCGAACTCCTACGAGCAGTACTTC.

The rearrangement uses TRBV5-5 and TRBJ2-1, with D possibly TRBD2 on 6 matching bases. V was pared by 0 bases and J by 5 bases, with 18 bases between. The CDR3 extends over 17 amino acids. Germline V gene data show CDR1 as SGHKS and CDR2 as YYEKEE (reference sequence). CDR3 DNA sequence: TGTGCCAGCAGCTTGGCCTTAGGCGGGGCCAAGGACAATGAGCAGTTCTTC. It encodes CASSLALGGAKDNEQFF.

A remark on this clone: A junction boundary mismatches the germline segment, possibly from a read error. The gene calls are TRBV18 and TRBJ2-4; 12 nucleotides line up with TRBD2. The germline CDR1 and CDR2 sequences are KGHSH and LQKENI. The CDR3 consists of 20 residues. For the CDR3, the DNA is TGTGCCAGCTCACTTACCGTTGGTCTAGCGGGAGGGGCGGCCAAAAACATTCAGCACTTC. It translates to CASSLTVGLAGGAAKNIQHF.

The V gene is TRBV18, the J gene TRBJ1-1; no clear D. Trimming pared 4 bases from V and 1 base from J, leaving 7 bases between. The CDR3 runs to 13 residues. Per germline, CDR1 KGHSH and CDR2 LQKENI. CDR3 region: CASSQIPNTEAFF. In DNA, the CDR3 is TGTGCCAGCTCACAAATCCCGAACACTGAAGCTTTCTTT. The full variable domain, its missing parts supplied by reference TRBV18 and TRBJ1-1, is NAGVMQNPRHLVRRRGQEARLRCSPMKGHSHVYWYRQLPEEGLKFMVYLQKENIIDESGMPKERFSAEFPKEGPSILRIQQVVRGDSAAYFCASSQIPNTEAFFGQGTRLTVV.

The rearrangement links TRBV14 to TRBJ2-7; D assignment may be TRBD1 or TRBD2 (6 bases each). The germline V gene has CDR1 SGHDN and CDR2 FVKESK. The CDR3 spans 14 residues. V dropped 4 bases and J dropped 4 bases, with 14 bases sitting between them. CDR3 sequence reads: CASSPYGGKYEQYF. CDR3 bases: TGTGCCAGCAGCCCCTACGGGGGCAAGTACGAGCAGTACTTC.

V gene TRBV29-1 combines with J gene TRBJ2-5; 8 nucleotides agree with TRBD1. The CDR3 has 13 residues. Germline CDR1 reads SQVTM; CDR2 reads ANQGSEA. Trimming took 0 bases from V and 7 from J; bases not matched to a gene: 4. The CDR3 reads CSVEETGAWTQYF. The CDR3 nucleotides are TGCAGCGTTGAAGAGACAGGGGCGTGGACCCAGTACTTC.

This chain connects TRBV29-1 to TRBJ2-7; 9 nucleotides line up with TRBD1. The CDR3 has 16 residues. Germline loops: CDR1 SQVTM, CDR2 ANQGSEA. V shed 4 bases and J 6 bases; nucleotides not matched to a gene: 16. The CDR3 reads CSVGFFSGQGRSEQYF. For the CDR3, the DNA is TGCAGCGTTGGGTTTTTTTCCGGACAGGGGAGAAGCGAGCAGTACTTC.

The chain has TRBV5-1 and TRBJ1-2; D gene uncertain. The length of the CDR3 is 13 residues. Looked up from germline, CDR1 is SGHRS and CDR2 is YFSETQ. The V end lost 5 bases, the J end lost 8 bases, and 16 bases lay between the germline ends. Here the CDR3 reads CASSPQVQSGYTF. CDR3 nucleotide sequence: TGCGCCAGCAGTCCGCAGGTCCAGAGCGGCTACACCTTC.

The chain carries TRBV5-1 and TRBJ2-1, with TRBD2 identical over 10 bases. This CDR3 is 14 amino acids long. Trimming removed 6 bases from V and 9 bases from J; junction bases left unmatched: 9. From germline, CDR1 is SGHRS and CDR2 YFSETQ. This CDR3 is CASNLLAGWGEQFF. As DNA, the CDR3 is TGCGCCAGCAACCTACTAGCGGGATGGGGTGAGCAGTTCTTC.

The CDR3 loop reads CAWSVLAGTGELFF. The CDR3 coding sequence is TGTGCCTGGAGTGTACTAGCGGGCACCGGGGAGCTGTTTTTT. This chain joins TRBV30 and TRBJ2-2; 9 nucleotides agree with TRBD2. From germline, CDR1 is GTSNPN and CDR2 SVGIG (reference sequence). V dropped 0 bases and J dropped 4; count of bases not matched to a gene: 0. The CDR3 runs to 14 residues.

DNA of the CDR3: TGTGCCAGCAGTGAAGGGAGGGCTGAAGCTTTCTTT. It is translated as CASSEGRAEAFF. The rearrangement joins TRBV6-1 to TRBJ1-1; unclear D gene. Germline loops: CDR1 MNHNS, CDR2 SASEGT. Trimming cost V 1 base and J 6 bases, with 6 bases left between them. The CDR3 is 12 amino acids.

The CDR3 spells CASSLGGPSGGARQETQYF. CDR3 DNA: TGTGCCAGCAGCTTAGGAGGGCCTAGCGGGGGGGCCCGGCAAGAGACCCAGTACTTC. The chain has TRBV11-2 and TRBJ2-5; TRBD2 matches at 12 bases. V trimming: 1 base; J trimming: 2 bases; junction bases outside the gene matches: 11. CDR1 is SGHAT and CDR2 is FQNNGV in the germline V gene. The CDR3 is 19 amino acids.

This chain connects TRBV11-2 to TRBJ2-1; TRBD2 aligns across 9 bases. CDR1 is SGHAT and CDR2 is FQNNGV in the germline V gene. V was pared by 4 bases and J by 4 bases, with 5 bases of the junction left unmatched. The CDR3 totals 15 residues. The CDR3 region is CASSSSGKIYNEQFF. The CDR3 nucleotides read TGTGCCAGCAGCTCTAGCGGGAAGATATACAATGAGCAGTTCTTC.

This clone was seen a handful of times. The rearrangement joins TRBV11-3 to TRBJ2-3; TRBD2 matches at 15 bases. CDR1 SGHNT and CDR2 YENEEA come from the germline V gene. With 5 bases clipped from V and 0 bases from J, the junction kept 6 bases outside the gene matches. The CDR3 sequence is 18 residues long. The CDR3 reads CASSLGLAGGPSTDTQYF. In DNA, the CDR3 is TGTGCCAGCAGCCTCGGACTAGCGGGAGGGCCTAGCACAGATACGCAGTATTTT. Based on the CDR3 plus reference TRBV11-3 and TRBJ2-3, the full variable domain is EAGVVQSPRYKIIEKKQPVAFWCNPISGHNTLYWYLQNLGQGPELLIRYENEEAVDDSQLPKDRFSAERLKGVDSTLKIQPAELGDSAVYLCASSLGLAGGPSTDTQYFGPGTRLTVL.

This chain joins TRBV10-3 and TRBJ2-7, with 16 bases aligning to TRBD2. After removal of 6 bases from V and 11 bases from J, the junction contained 7 bases not matched to a gene. The CDR3 totals 14 residues. Germline V gene sequence: CDR1 ENHRY, CDR2 SYGVKD. The CDR3 loop reads CAISTGTSGGAEYF. CDR3 DNA: TGTGCCATCAGCACCGGGACTAGCGGGGGGGCCGAGTACTTC.

The V call is TRBV7-8, the J call TRBJ2-1, with 11 bases lining up with TRBD2. CDR1 is SGHVS, CDR2 FQNEAQ, per germline. CDR3 length equals 16 residues. V lost 5 bases to trimming and J lost 2 bases; unmatched junction nucleotides: 5. The CDR3 loop reads CASSTRTSGPYNEQFF. The CDR3 DNA is TGTGCCAGCAGCACACGGACTAGCGGGCCCTACAATGAGCAGTTCTTC.

This clone has a handful of counts. The chain employs TRBV2 and TRBJ1-1; possible D gene TRBD1, 5 bases. This CDR3 has 14 residues. Trimming took off 8 bases at V and 3 bases at J, with 16 bases between the two ends. Germline CDR1 reads SNHLY; CDR2 reads FYNNEI. In nucleotides, the CDR3 is TGTGCCAGCTCCCGGGGCGGGGGGTACACTGAAGCTTTCTTT. Translating gives CASSRGGGYTEAFF. The whole variable domain, remainder taken from reference TRBV2 and TRBJ1-1, is EPEVTQTPSHQVTQMGQEVILRCVPISNHLYFYWYRQILGQKVEFLVSFYNNEISEKSEIFDDQFSVERPDGSNFTLKIRSTKLEDSAMYFCASSRGGGYTEAFFGQGTRLTVV.

The CDR3: CASSELWETQYF. DNA for the CDR3: TGTGCCAGCAGTGAATTATGGGAGACCCAGTACTTC. The rearrangement links TRBV25-1 to TRBJ2-5; no firm D call. The CDR3 runs to 12 residues. Trimming took off 1 base at V and 5 bases at J, with 5 bases between the two ends. Germline assignment: CDR1 MGHDK and CDR2 SYGVNS.

The chain employs TRBV30 and TRBJ2-5; the D is unclear. CDR3 size: 12 residues. Germline V gene lookup returns CDR1 GTSNPN and CDR2 SVGIG (reference sequence). The ends were cut back, 1 base at V and 2 bases at J, with 5 bases in the middle. The CDR3 is CAWSGLQETQYF. The CDR3 nucleotides are TGTGCCTGGAGTGGCTTACAAGAGACCCAGTACTTC. Drawing the rest from reference TRBV30 and TRBJ2-5, the complete variable domain is SQTIHQWPATLVQPVGSPLSLECTVEGTSNPNLYWYRQAAGRGLQLLFYSVGIGQISSEVPQNLSASRPQDRQFILSSKKLLLSDSGFYLCAWSGLQETQYFGPGTRLLVL.

The CDR3 DNA reads as TGCGCCAGCAGTGAAGCGGGAGTTTACGAGCAGTACTTC. This translates into CASSEAGVYEQYF. The J gene is TRBJ2-7, the V gene TRBV10-2; 8 bases map to TRBD2. There are 13 residues in the CDR3. The junction had 2 bases not matched to a gene; V was cut back by 3 bases and J by 4 bases. The germline gives CDR1 WSHSY, CDR2 SAAADI.

This rearrangement joins TRBV6-6 to TRBJ2-2; possibly TRBD1 for D (7 bases). Looked up from germline, CDR1 is MNHNY and CDR2 is SVGAGI (reference sequence). With 0 bases removed from V and 3 bases from J, the gap between germline ends came to 11 bases. This CDR3 contains 16 residues. This chain's CDR3 is CASSYSRGVDTGELFF. CDR3 bases: TGTGCCAGCAGTTACTCCAGGGGGGTTGACACCGGGGAGCTGTTTTTT.

The chain recombines TRBV19 with TRBJ2-7, with 8 positions matching TRBD2. The germline CDR1 and CDR2 sequences are LNHDA and SQIVND (reference sequence). The CDR3 length is 17 residues. V gave up 6 bases and J gave up 2 bases; unmatched junction bases: 15. This chain's CDR3 is CASSTDSTSGETYEQYF. DNA for the CDR3: TGTGCCAGTAGCACCGACAGTACTAGCGGAGAGACCTACGAGCAGTACTTC.

The V gene is TRBV6-6, the J gene TRBJ1-2; D gene unclear. CDR1 MNHNY and CDR2 SVGAGI come from the germline V gene (reference sequence). Trimming shortened V by 0 bases and J by 2 bases, and 7 bases separated the two germline ends. The CDR3 is 14 amino acids. Here the CDR3 DNA reads TGTGCCAGCAGTTACTCGCCAGGAAACTATGGCTACACCTTC. Translated, it gives CASSYSPGNYGYTF.

The chain is built from TRBV14 and TRBJ2-7; D not certain. CDR1 SGHDN and CDR2 FVKESK come from the germline V gene. The CDR3 has 13 amino acids. V lost 6 bases to trimming and J lost 1 base, with 10 bases between them. CDR3 sequence (DNA): TGTGCCAGCAGAGACACGAATTCCTACGAGCAGTACTTC. It codes for CASRDTNSYEQYF.

The V and J genes are TRBV11-3 and TRBJ1-1; unclear D gene. The V end lost 4 bases, the J end lost 0 bases, and 6 bases lay between the germline ends. Germline CDR1 and CDR2: SGHNT and YENEEA. The CDR3 extends over 13 amino acids. The CDR3 bases are TGTGCCAGCAGCTCCCAGTTGAACACTGAAGCTTTCTTT. It yields the protein CASSSQLNTEAFF.

Comment on this clone: The conserved final phenylalanine or tryptophan is absent from the CDR3, which likely points to a read error. The chain carries TRBV5-6 and TRBJ2-7, with D possibly called TRBD1 or TRBD2 (5 bases each). This CDR3 is 16 amino acids long. Trimming took off 0 bases at V and 2 bases at J, with 15 bases between the two ends. Germline-derived CDR1 and CDR2 are SGHDT and YYEEEE. The CDR3 nucleotides are TGTGCCAGCAGCTTGGCCCGGTGGGGACCCCCCTACGAGCAGTACCTC. Translation gives CASSLARWGPPYEQYL.

This chain uses TRBV27 with TRBJ2-1; 11 bases are a match to TRBD2. This CDR3 comprises 18 residues. The germline V gene has CDR1 MNHEY and CDR2 SMNVEV (reference sequence). Unmatched junction bases numbered 8, after V lost 3 bases and J lost 1 base. The CDR3 protein is CASSFARLAGLSYNEQFF. CDR3 coding DNA: TGTGCCAGCAGTTTTGCTCGACTAGCGGGACTATCCTACAATGAGCAGTTCTTC.